This T cell receptor beta chain was sequenced during a study of T-cell reconstitution after alpha-beta-depleted transplantation in children. The CDR3 extends over 14 amino acids. V shed 7 bases and J 6 bases; nucleotides not matched to a gene: 9. Germline V gene sequence: CDR1 SGHVS, CDR2 FNYEAQ. This clonotype was seen ten or more times. Antigen: not known. The library targeted TCRbeta and was prepared with unique molecular identifiers. One entry per CDR3 protein results from TCRdb running MiXCR on the PCR reads. The sample yields some 180,000 distinct CDR3 sequences, about 6.6% seen once. Study-level points and caveats: It was newly produced T cells that mostly accounted for T-cell counts and diversity one year after transplant.

The chain recombines TRBV7-6 with TRBJ2-7; 10 bases agree with TRBD1. This specimen was PBMCs, taken before TCRalphabeta/CD19-depleted stem cell transplant. This clonotype originated in a boy aged 2-9 years with acute lymphoblastic leukemia, due to receive a stem cell transplant. The CDR3 DNA reads as TGTGCCAGCATTCTTGGGACAGGGGAAGGCGAGCAGTACTTC. Translated: CASILGTGEGEQYF.